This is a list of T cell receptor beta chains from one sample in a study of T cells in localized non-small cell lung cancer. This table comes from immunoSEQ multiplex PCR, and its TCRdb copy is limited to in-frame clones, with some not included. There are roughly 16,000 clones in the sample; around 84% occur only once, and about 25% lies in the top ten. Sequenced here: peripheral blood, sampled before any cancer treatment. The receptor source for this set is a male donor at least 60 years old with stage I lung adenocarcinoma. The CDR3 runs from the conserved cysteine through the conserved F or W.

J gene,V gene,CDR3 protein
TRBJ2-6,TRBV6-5,CASSYSMGDGVLTF
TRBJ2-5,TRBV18,CASFRGVTETQYF
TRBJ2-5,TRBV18,CASSGQGVSGRAGETQYF
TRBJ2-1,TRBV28,CASSLTELANNEQFF
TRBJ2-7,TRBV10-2,CASSVSGGVGEQYF
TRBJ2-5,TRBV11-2,CASSFGAGDPGRTQYF
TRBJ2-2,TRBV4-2,CASSQGEPNTGELFF
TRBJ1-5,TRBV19,CASSIEGRGLVGGNQPQHF
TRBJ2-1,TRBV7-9,CASSVSGNGPFNPNNEQFF
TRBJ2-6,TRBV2,CASSEAWNSGANVLTF
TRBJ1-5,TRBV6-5,CASGRGGLNQPQHF
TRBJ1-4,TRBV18,CASSPSPGIELFF
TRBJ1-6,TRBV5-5,CASSTGAGTGGSPLHF
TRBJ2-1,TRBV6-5,CASSYSLGAARKFF
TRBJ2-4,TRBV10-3,CAISDRESKNIQYF
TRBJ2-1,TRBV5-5,CASSWGGGSGNEQFF
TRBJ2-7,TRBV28,CASINRGHEQYF
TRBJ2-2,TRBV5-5,CASSLGQPDTGELFF
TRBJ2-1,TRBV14,CASSQPSDRNEQFF
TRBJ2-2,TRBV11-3,CASSLDLTGELFF
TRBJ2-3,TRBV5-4,CASSLASGGTDTQYF
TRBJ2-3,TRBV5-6,CASSLDDTDTQYF
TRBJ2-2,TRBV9,CASSVGQGPRGELFF
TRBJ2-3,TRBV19,CASSSSDPGPDTQYF
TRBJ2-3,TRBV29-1,CSVEGGTDTQYF
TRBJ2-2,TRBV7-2,CASSLQVNTGELFF
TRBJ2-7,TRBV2,CASRSRSAPEQYF
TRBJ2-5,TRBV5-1,CASSFLKHGTQPQETQYF
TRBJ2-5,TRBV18,CASSPPQETQYF
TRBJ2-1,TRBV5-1,CASSTDSGYNEQFF
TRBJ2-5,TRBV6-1,CASWNRAETQYF
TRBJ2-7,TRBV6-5,CASTGGLREQYF
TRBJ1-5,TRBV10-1,CASSETVGRAQHF
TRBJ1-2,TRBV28,CASSFPTQGADYTF
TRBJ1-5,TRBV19,CASSRDRAKPQHF
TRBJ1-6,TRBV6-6,CASSYTGTVNSPLHF
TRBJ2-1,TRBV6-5,CASSRTRRFDEQFF
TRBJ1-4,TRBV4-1,CASSQDWTATNEKLFF
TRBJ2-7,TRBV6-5,CASSLTSTSGYEQYF
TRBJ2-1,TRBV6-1,CASSAGKLAGGQDEQFF
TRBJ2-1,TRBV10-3,CAISESPSLPTGEQFF
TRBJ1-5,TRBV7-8,CASRSGQGTQPQHF